This TCR beta chain was captured in a study of blood T cells in healthy people across ages. Alongside a J-beta primer mix, a sample-barcoded 5' primer served in a second PCR lasting 7 to 11 cycles. A template-switch adaptor that had 12 random nucleotides put a tag on each cDNA molecule. TCRdb redid the calling of the 5' RACE reads with MiXCR, one entry per CDR3 protein. This table holds roughly 1.4 million distinct CDR3 sequences, 59% found once. This clonotype occurred once. V lost 0 bases to trimming and J lost 0 bases; unmatched junction nucleotides: 7. Germline CDR1 and CDR2: MGHRA and YSYEKL. The CDR3 is 19 residues long.

The gene calls are TRBV4-1 and TRBJ2-1; 11 nucleotides align to TRBD2. This TCR was sampled from a young man in good health. The sequencing sample was made of blood. For the CDR3, the DNA is TGCGCCAGCAGCCAAGAGCGACTAGCGGGACCCAGCTCCTACAATGAGCAGTTCTTC. It translates to CASSQERLAGPSSYNEQFF.